A selection of T cell receptor beta chains follows, all from one sample in a study of cytomegalovirus exposure and HLA in healthy donors. This table comes from immunoSEQ multiplex PCR, and its TCRdb copy is limited to in-frame clones, with some not included. This sample has some 180,000 clones, with about 90% found just once. Sequenced material: PBMCs. The receptors were sampled from a boy aged 2-15 years in good health and CMV-seronegative. The CDR3 runs from the conserved cysteine through the conserved F or W. Each record gives: clone size, J gene, V gene, CDR3 length, CDR3 protein. Only some rows state a clone size, as once, few, many or a class for expanded clones.

once TRBJ1-5 TRBV6-5 15 CASMPAQGANQPQHF
. TRBJ1-6 TRBV30 15 CAWSATGVKNSPLHF
. TRBJ2-5 TRBV5-1 15 CASSSTSGGGETQYF
once TRBJ1-4 TRBV13 15 CASSPKPTTNEKLFF
. TRBJ2-1 TRBV21-1 17 CASSKPFGTSDRHEQFF
. TRBJ1-1 TRBV7-8 13 CASSAHMNTEAFF
. TRBJ2-1 TRBV5-1 13 CASSLQADNEQFF
. TRBJ1-5 TRBV28 15 CASSLPGQPNQPQHF
. TRBJ2-1 TRBV27 13 CASSFTNYNEQFF
. TRBJ1-3 TRBV7-6 16 CASSLEVGGPGNTIYF
once TRBJ2-3 TRBV5-4 17 CASSLGGAGSSTDTQYF
. TRBJ2-7 TRBV28 15 CASQGTSGSLHEQYF
once TRBJ1-4 TRBV6-1 14 CARRIWGPLVKLFF
few TRBJ2-2 TRBV7-6 13 CASSLGASGELFF
few TRBJ1-5 TRBV18 14 CASSPTGHSQPQHF
few TRBJ1-3 TRBV30 13 CAWSPTSGNTIYF
. TRBJ2-7 TRBV28 14 CASSMTGYSYEQYF
. TRBJ2-7 TRBV6-5 13 CASRSQGSSEQYF
. TRBJ1-2 TRBV7-9 14 CASSVNRGPYGYTF
. TRBJ2-1 TRBV5-4 15 CASSSEESSYNEQFF
once TRBJ1-2 TRBV28 15 CATSPRSASSYGYTF
few TRBJ1-1 TRBV7-9 12 CASSPLGSEAFF
. TRBJ1-2 TRBV6-1 13 CASSMGQSYGYTF
. TRBJ1-1 TRBV28 19 CASSYPYTGGQGGNTEAFF
. TRBJ2-3 TRBV11-3 13 CASSLGPSDTQYF
. . TRBV19 13 CASSAALTYEQYF
. . TRBV23-1 16 CASSQLLFGGFGEQYF